The T cell receptor beta chain described here comes from a study of CD4 T cells in relation to SARS-CoV-2 and coronaviruses (dated by TCRdb to 2020 to 2023). Context from the whole study: In the ViraFEST assay, PBMCs were cultured with antigen for approximately ten days, after which TCR beta CDR3s were sequenced to identify antigen-specific clonal expansions. The negative reference condition was either a culture with an HIV-1 Nef peptide pool or a culture with no peptide. Patient-derived lymphoblastoid cell lines were used to map the HLA restriction of shared crossreactive spike epitopes. Memory CD4+ T cell crossreactivity between SARS-CoV-2 and common cold coronavirus spike proteins was assessed at the TCR clonotype level in the study. The Adaptive Biotechnologies TCR-sequencing kit was used to sequence samples from a few pre-COVID donors and the naive versus memory experiments, whereas other data were Illumina-based. For other donors in the study, expansion assays were sequenced with a different, Illumina-based TCR-beta assay. What the authors observed across the whole study: The study was constrained by small numbers of patients and of tested TCRs. Compared with monoreactive clones, crossreactive clones had significantly weaker SARS-CoV-2-driven expansion, a result consistent with antigenic imprinting. No donor contributed both pre-pandemic and post-infection samples, which limited tracing the source of pre-existing responses. Because the crossreactivity analysis focused on spike protein, crossreactivity against other viral proteins was not assessed. Roughly 64% of donors had memory CD4+ clonotypes that crossrecognized SARS-CoV-2 and at least one common cold coronavirus spike.

Trimming accounts for 3 bases at V and 0 bases at J, while the number of junction bases matched to no gene is 7. From the germline V gene, CDR1 is SGHNT and CDR2 is YENEEA. From the cysteine up to the phenylalanine, the CDR3 has a length of 18 residues. Only the CDR3 part of the read is kept: 54 bases, read in frame from the first base. The library was generated by the immunoSEQ multiplex PCR assay. The authors' analysis ran thus. Preprocessing removed nonproductive sequences and CDR3s not starting with C, not ending with F or W, or shorter than 7 amino acids. The MANAFEST web app identified antigen-specific clonotypes based on expansion compared with the reference and other culture wells. A clone counted as positive if significantly expanded in 2 of 3 replicate wells versus the reference culture at FDR below 0.05. Positive clones also required significant expansion versus all other tandem wells and an odds ratio above 5. Pairwise Levenshtein distance, computed with the stringdist R package after three terminal residues were trimmed from each end, was used as the measure of CDR3 homology. The source is immuneACCESS, and TCRdb retained only in-frame sequences with V and J called. Part of the clones is not carried over; for the studies checked, unresolved V genes explain less than half of this, and the remainder is unexplained. V, J and clone size were drawn from that table, and D and trimming were deduced from the DNA. For this sample there are nearly 30,000 clones; 76% appear just once. Over 12% of the sample is held by the ten biggest clonotypes.

CD4+ T cells from unexposed donors were collected before the COVID-19 pandemic (2011-2018). After more than nine days of culture, CD4+ T cells were isolated with the EasySep CD4+ T cell isolation kit. As cell numbers permitted, CD4+ T cells from unexposed donors were tested for reactivity to SARS-CoV-2 S and N and to four common cold coronavirus spike pools. Around 1.9 million PBMCs per well were cultured in IMDM with around 5% human AB serum and 9.5 to 10 IU/ml IL-2. Half of the culture medium was replaced with fresh IL-2-containing medium on days 3 and 7. In general, triplicate replicate wells were used for every peptide culture condition. Leukapheresis product for the unexposed donors was purchased commercially. Ficoll-Paque PLUS gradient centrifugation was used to isolate PBMCs from either whole blood or leukapheresis product. PBMCs were either used fresh in the expansion assay or cryopreserved at -140 degrees C. The QIAamp Micro DNA Kit was used to extract genomic DNA from the CD4+ T cells.

This clone was seen once. Its antigen is still unknown. No per-base quality is available; no much larger clone lies one base away. Recombination linked TRBV11-3 to TRBJ2-1, with TRBD1 identical over 11 junction bases. The sample comprised CD4+ T cells from PBMCs, cultured in vitro. The TCR sequence derives from a human donor in good health. The sequenced DNA is TGTGCCAGCAGCTTCGGGACAGGGGGGGGGAGCTCCTACAATGAGCAGTTCTTC. It specifies CASSFGTGGGSSYNEQFF.